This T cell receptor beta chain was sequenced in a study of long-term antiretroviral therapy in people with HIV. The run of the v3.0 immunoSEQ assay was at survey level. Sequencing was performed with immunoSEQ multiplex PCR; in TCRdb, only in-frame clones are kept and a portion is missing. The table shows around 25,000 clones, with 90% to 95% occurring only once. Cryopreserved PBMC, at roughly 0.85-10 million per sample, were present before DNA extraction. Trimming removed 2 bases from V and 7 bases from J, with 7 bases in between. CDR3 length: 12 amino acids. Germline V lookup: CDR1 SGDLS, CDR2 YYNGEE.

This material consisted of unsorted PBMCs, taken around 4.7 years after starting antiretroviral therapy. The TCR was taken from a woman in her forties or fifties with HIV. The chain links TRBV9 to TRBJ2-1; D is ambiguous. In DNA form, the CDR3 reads TGTGCCAGCAGCGTCCTGGCAAATGAGCAGTTCTTC. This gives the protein CASSVLANEQFF.